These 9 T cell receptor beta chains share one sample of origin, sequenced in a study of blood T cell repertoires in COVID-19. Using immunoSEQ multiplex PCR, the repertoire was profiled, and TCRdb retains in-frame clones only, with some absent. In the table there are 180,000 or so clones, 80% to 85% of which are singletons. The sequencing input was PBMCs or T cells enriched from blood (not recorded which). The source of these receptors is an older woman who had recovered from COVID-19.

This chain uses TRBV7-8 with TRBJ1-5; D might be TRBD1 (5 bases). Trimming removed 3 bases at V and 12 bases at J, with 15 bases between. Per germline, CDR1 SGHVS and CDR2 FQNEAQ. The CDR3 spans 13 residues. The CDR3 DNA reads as TGTGCCAGCAGCTTGGGGCGGCAGGTGGACCAGCATTTT. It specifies CASSLGRQVDQHF. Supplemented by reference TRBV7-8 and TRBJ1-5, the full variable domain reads GAGVSQSPRYKVAKRGQDVALRCDPISGHVSLFWYQQALGQGPEFLTYFQNEAQLDKSGLPSDRFFAERPEGSVSTLKIQRTQQEDSAVYLCASSLGRQVDQHFGDGTRLSIL.

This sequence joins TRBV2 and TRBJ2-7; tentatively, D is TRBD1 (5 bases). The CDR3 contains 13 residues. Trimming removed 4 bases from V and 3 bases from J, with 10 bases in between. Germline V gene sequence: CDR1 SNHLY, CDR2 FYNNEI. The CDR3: CASSVGRDYEQYF. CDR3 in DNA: TGTGCCAGCAGTGTGGGCAGGGACTACGAGCAGTACTTC.

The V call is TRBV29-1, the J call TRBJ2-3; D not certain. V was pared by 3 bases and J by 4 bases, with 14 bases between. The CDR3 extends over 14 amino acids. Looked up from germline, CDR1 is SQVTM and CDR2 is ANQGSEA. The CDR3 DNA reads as TGCAGCGTTGAGGCAGCAGACGCGGCAGATACGCAGTATTTT. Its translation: CSVEAADAADTQYF.

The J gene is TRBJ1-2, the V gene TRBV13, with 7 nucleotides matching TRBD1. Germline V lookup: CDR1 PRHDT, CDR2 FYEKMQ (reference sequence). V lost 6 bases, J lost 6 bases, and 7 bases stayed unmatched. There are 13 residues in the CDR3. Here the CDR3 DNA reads TGTGCCAGCAGGCCGACAGGGCCCGATGGCTACACCTTC. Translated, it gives CASRPTGPDGYTF.

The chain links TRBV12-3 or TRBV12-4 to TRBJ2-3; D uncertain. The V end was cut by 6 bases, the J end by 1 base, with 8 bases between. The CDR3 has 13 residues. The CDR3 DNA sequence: TGTGCCAGCAGCCTCAGCGGCACAGATACGCAGTATTTT. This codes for CASSLSGTDTQYF.

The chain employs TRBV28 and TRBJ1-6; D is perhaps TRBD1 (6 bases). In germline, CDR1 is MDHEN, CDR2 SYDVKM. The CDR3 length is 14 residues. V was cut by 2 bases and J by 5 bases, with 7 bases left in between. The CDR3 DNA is TGTGCCAGCAGTTTAGGACAGAATAATTCACCCCTCCACTTT. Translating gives CASSLGQNNSPLHF.

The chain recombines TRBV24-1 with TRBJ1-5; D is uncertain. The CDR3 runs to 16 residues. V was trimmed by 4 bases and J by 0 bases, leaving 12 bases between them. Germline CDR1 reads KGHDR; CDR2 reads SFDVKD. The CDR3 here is CATSDLRTNSNQPQHF. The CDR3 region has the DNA TGTGCCACCAGTGACCTGAGGACTAATAGCAATCAGCCCCAGCATTTT.

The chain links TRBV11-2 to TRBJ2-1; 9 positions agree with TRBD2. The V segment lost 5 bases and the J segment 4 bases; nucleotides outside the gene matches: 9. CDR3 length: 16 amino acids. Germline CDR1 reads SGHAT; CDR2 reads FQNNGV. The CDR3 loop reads CASSPPSGILYNEQFF. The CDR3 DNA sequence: TGTGCCAGCAGCCCCCCTAGCGGGATCTTATACAATGAGCAGTTCTTC.

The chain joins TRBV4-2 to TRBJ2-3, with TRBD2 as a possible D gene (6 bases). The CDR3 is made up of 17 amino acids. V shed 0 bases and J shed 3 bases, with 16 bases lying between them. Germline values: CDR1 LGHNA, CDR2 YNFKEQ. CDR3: CASSQEAGGTGTDTQYF. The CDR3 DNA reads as TGTGCCAGCAGCCAAGAAGCTGGGGGGACGGGGACAGATACGCAGTATTTT.